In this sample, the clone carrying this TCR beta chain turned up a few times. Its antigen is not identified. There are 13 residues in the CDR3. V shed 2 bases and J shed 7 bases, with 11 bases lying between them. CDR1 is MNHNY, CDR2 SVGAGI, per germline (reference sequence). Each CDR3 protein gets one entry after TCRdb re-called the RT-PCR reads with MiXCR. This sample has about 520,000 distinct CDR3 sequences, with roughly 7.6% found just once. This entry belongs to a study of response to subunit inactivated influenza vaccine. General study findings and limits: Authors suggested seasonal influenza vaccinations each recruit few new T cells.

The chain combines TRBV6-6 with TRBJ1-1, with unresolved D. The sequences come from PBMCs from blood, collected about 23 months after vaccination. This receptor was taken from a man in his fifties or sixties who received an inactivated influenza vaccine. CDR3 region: CASSYIPFNEAFF. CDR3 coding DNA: TGTGCCAGCAGTTACATTCCCTTTAATGAAGCTTTCTTT.